This T cell receptor beta chain was identified in a study of T cells expressing NK-cell markers. As for the study in general: Repertoires of TCR beta were obtained from T cells sorted as CD3+CD56+NKG2C+, CD3+CD56+NKG2C- and CD3+CD56-NKG2C+. The authors sequenced eight donors, of whom seven were HCMV-seropositive and one was seronegative.

The germline V gene encodes CDR1 ENHRY and CDR2 SYGVKD. This CDR3 comprises 16 residues. As to this clonotype: As yet, its antigen is unknown.

TCRdb re-called the 5' RACE reads and gives one entry per CDR3 protein, without DNA. This table holds about 150,000 distinct CDR3 sequences. Study-wide results and caveats: NKG2C+ dominant clonotype frequencies in about six donors were roughly 1.0-7.0% of CD8+ T cells.

The TCR comes from a woman in her forties or fifties in good health. The source material was blood T cells: a sorted CD56 or NKG2C T cell subset, CD4+ or CD8+ T cells, or bulk PBMC T cells (not recorded which). V usage is TRBV10-3 and J usage is TRBJ2-1. CDR3 protein: CAISESSGKGYNEQFF.